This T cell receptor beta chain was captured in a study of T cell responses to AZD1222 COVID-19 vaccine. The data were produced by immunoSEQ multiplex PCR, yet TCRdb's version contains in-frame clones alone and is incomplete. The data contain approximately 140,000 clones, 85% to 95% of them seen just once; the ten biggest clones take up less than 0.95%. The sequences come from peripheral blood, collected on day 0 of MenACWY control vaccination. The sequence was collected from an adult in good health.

The CDR3 sequence: CATSRVGGENSPLHF. CDR3 bases: TGTGCCACCAGCAGAGTGGGCGGCGAAAATTCACCCCTCCACTTT. The chain employs TRBV15 and TRBJ1-6; D uncertain. Germline-derived CDR1 and CDR2 are LNHNV and YYDKDF (reference sequence). V lost 1 base and J lost 7, with 11 bases in between. The CDR3 is 15 amino acids.